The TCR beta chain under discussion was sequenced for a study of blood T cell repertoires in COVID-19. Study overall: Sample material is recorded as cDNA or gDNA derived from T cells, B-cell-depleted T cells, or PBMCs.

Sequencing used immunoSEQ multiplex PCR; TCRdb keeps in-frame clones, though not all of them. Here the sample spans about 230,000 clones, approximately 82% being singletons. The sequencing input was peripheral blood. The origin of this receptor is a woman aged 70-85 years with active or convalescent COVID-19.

In DNA form, the CDR3 reads TGCGCCAGCAGCTTATCGGGACAGGTCTACGAGCAGTACTTC. This sequence encodes CASSLSGQVYEQYF. This chain uses TRBV5-1 with TRBJ2-7, with 8 bases fitting TRBD1. V was clipped by 2 bases and J by 3 bases; unmatched bases: 4. Per the germline V gene, CDR1 is SGHRS and CDR2 is YFSETQ. The CDR3 loop spans 14 amino acids.